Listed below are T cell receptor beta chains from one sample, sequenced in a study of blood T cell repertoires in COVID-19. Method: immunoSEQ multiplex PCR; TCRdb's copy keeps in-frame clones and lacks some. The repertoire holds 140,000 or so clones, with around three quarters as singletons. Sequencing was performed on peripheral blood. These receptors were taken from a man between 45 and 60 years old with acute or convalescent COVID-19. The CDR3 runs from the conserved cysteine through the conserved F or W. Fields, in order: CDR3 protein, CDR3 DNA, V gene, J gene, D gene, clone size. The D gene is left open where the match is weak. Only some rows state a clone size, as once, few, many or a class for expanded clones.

CASSLDRSYEQYF	TGCGCCAGCAGCTTGGATCGGAGTTACGAGCAGTACTTC	TRBV5-1	TRBJ2-7	-	-
CASSAVQRGPQETQYF	TGTGCCAGCAGTGCCGTCCAGCGGGGGCCCCAAGAGACCCAGTACTTC	TRBV2	TRBJ2-5	TRBD2	-
CASSPDRSEGYTF	TGTGCCAGCTCACCGGACAGGTCGGAGGGCTACACCTTC	TRBV18	TRBJ1-2	TRBD1	-
CASSQAGGRSDTQYF	TGTGCCAGCAGCCAGGCGGGGGGTAGGTCAGATACGCAGTATTTT	TRBV3-1/TRBV3-2	TRBJ2-3	TRBD2	-
CASSRTGPSNYGYTF	TGTGCCAGCAGTCGGACAGGGCCTTCAAACTATGGCTACACCTTC	TRBV2	TRBJ1-2	TRBD1	-
CASSRGSTSYEQYF	TGTGCCAGCAGCCGTGGGAGTACATCCTACGAGCAGTACTTC	TRBV3-1/TRBV3-2	TRBJ2-7	-	-
CASSLWTANTEAFF	TGCGCCAGCAGCTTGTGGACAGCGAACACTGAAGCTTTCTTT	TRBV5-1	TRBJ1-1	-	-
CASSLRRAEAFF	TGTGCCAGCAGCCTCAGGCGCGCTGAAGCTTTCTTT	TRBV3-1/TRBV3-2	TRBJ1-1	-	-
CASSGGGVEAFF	TGTGCCAGCAGTGGGGGGGGCGTCGAAGCTTTCTTT	TRBV7-8	TRBJ1-1	-	few
CAISEWGPGTGELFF	TGTGCCATCAGTGAGTGGGGGCCGGGGACCGGGGAGCTGTTTTTT	TRBV10-3	TRBJ2-2	-	many
CASSLDRNYGYTF	TGTGCCAGCAGCTTAGACAGGAACTATGGCTACACCTTC	TRBV11-2	TRBJ1-2	-	-
CASSSDRTSTNEKLFF	TGTGCCAGTAGTTCGGACAGGACTTCAACTAATGAAAAACTGTTTTTT	TRBV19	TRBJ1-4	TRBD1	-
CSVAGRGMNTEAFF	TGCAGCGTTGCCGGGAGGGGGATGAACACTGAAGCTTTCTTT	TRBV29-1	TRBJ1-1	-	-
CASSQDPGLSNQPQHF	TGTGCCAGCAGCCAAGATCCAGGGTTAAGCAATCAGCCCCAGCATTTT	TRBV4-2	TRBJ1-5	-	-
CASTQQREDPFF	TGTGCCAGCACCCAGCAAAGGGAGGATCCGTTCTTC	TRBV5-5	TRBJ2-1	-	-
CASSGQGRLTEAFF	TGTGCCAGCAGCGGACAGGGGCGGTTGACTGAAGCTTTCTTT	TRBV11-2	TRBJ1-1	TRBD1	-
CSVDRNNEQFF	TGCAGCGTTGACAGAAACAATGAGCAGTTCTTC	TRBV29-1	TRBJ2-1	-	-
CATSRAIVSADTQYF	TGTGCCACCAGCAGAGCCATCGTTAGTGCAGATACGCAGTATTTT	TRBV15	TRBJ2-3	-	-